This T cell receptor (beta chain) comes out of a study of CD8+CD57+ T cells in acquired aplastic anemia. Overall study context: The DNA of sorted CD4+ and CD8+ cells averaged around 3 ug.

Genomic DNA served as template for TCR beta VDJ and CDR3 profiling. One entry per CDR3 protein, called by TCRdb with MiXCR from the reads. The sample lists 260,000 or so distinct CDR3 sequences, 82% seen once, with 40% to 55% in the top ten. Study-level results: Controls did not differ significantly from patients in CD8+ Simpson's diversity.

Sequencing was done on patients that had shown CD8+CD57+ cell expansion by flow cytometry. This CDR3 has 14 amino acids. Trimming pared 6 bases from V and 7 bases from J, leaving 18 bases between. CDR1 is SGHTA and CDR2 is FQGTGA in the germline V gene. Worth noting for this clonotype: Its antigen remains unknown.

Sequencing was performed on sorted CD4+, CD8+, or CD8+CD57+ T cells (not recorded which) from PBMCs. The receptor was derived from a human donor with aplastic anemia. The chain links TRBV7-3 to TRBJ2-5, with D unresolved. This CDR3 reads CASRRRAKDVTQYF. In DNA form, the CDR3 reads TGTGCCAGCAGAAGACGGGCCAAGGACGTGACCCAGTACTTC.